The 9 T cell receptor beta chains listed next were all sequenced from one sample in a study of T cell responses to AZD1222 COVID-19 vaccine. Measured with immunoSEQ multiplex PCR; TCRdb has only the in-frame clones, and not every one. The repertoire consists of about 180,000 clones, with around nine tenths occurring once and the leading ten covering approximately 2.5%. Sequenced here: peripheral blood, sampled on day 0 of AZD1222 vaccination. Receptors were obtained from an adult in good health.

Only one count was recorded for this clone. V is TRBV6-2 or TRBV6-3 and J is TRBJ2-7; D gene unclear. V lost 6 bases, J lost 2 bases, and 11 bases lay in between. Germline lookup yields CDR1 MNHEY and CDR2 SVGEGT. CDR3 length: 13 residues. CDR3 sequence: CASSPSPTYEQYF. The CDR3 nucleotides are TGTGCCAGCAGCCCCTCGCCGACCTACGAGCAGTACTTC.

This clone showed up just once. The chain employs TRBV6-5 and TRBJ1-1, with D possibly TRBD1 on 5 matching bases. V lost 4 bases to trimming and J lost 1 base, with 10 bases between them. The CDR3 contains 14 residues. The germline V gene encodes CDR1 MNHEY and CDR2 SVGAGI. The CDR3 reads CASSSGQENTEAFF. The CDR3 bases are TGTGCCAGCAGTTCGGGGCAGGAGAACACTGAAGCTTTCTTT.

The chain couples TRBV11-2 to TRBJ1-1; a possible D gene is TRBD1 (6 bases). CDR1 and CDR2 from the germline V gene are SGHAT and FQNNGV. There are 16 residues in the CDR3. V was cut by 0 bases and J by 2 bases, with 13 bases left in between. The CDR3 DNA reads TGTGCCAGCAGCTTAGAGAGGGGGAACAAAAACACTGAAGCTTTCTTT. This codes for CASSLERGNKNTEAFF.

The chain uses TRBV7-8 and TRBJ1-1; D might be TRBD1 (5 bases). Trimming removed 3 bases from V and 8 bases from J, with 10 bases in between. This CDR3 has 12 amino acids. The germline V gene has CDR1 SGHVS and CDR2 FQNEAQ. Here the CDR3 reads CASSLYGTEAFF. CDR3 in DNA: TGTGCCAGCAGCTTGTACGGGACGGAAGCTTTCTTT.

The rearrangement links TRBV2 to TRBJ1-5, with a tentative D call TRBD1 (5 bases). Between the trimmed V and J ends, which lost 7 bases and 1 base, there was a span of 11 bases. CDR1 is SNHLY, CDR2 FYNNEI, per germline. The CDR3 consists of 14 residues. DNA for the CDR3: TGTGCCAGCAACCTCCGGGACAGCAATCAGCCCCAGCATTTT. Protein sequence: CASNLRDSNQPQHF.

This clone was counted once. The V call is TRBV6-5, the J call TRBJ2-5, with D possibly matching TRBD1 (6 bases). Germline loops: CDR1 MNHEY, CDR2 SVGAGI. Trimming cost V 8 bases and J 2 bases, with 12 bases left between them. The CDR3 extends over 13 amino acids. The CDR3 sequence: CASGQSPQETQYF. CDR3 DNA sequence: TGTGCCAGCGGACAGAGTCCTCAAGAGACCCAGTACTTC.

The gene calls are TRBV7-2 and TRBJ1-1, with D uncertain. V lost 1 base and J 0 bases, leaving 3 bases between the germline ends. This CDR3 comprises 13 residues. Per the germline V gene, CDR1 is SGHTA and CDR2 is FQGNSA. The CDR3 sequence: CASSLELNTEAFF. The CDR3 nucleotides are TGTGCCAGCAGCTTAGAGTTGAACACTGAAGCTTTCTTT.

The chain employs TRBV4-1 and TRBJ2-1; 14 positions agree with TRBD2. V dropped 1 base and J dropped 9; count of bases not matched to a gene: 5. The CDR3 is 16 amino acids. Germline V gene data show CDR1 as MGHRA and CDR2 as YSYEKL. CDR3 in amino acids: CASSQGGLAGVSEQFF. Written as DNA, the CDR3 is TGCGCCAGCAGCCAAGGGGGACTAGCGGGAGTGAGTGAGCAGTTCTTC.

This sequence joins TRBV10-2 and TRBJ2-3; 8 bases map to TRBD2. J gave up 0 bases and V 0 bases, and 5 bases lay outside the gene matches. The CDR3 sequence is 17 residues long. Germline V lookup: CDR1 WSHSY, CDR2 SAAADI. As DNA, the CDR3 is TGCGCCAGCAGTGAGTCACGGCGGGGGGAGAGCACAGATACGCAGTATTTT. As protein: CASSESRRGESTDTQYF.